The sequence of this T cell receptor (beta chain) was determined in a study of cytomegalovirus exposure and HLA in healthy donors listed by TCRdb under 2017. At the level of the whole study: According to an earlier analysis of 450 to 650 of the donors, about 179 million T cells yielded some 120 million unique TCR beta sequences and 276 Gb of sequence data. Roughly 5 DR-DQ haplotypes were handled as single units for association and clustering because linkage in the cohort was strong. High-throughput TCR immunosequencing, statistical association of individual TCRs with disease status, and machine learning were combined to predict cytomegalovirus infection status. In a later analysis, previously published TCR beta repertoires from 666 donors were re-analyzed and high-resolution HLA genotyping was added so that TCR occurrence patterns could be studied. The number of donors typed differed by locus, with 629-630 for A, B, C, DRB1 and DQB1, 522 for DQA1, some 570 for DPA1, and over 400 for DPB1. The aim of the study was to test whether cataloging public T cell receptors could identify signatures of past pathogen exposure. On average, roughly 240,000 unique TCR beta nucleotide sequences were sequenced per donor among roughly 430 genotyped donors of the cohort, with roughly 18% of those sequences being non-productive. HLA typing covered class I and class II loci at four-digit resolution. The study used immunosequencing to profile the T cell repertoires of about 670 subjects and linked those repertoires to cytomegalovirus serostatus. All discovery cohort repertoires had been generated on a single sequencing platform. In the later analysis, no new phenotypic data were used to find candidate immune exposures; instead, reliance was placed on TCR beta sequences and their occurrence across donors. A later genetic analysis used genome-wide SNP genotypes for about 65% of the 666 donors, treating that subset as a discovery cohort. The genetic ancestry cluster associated with self-reported Caucasian donors included 81% of the roughly 400 genotyped donors. Donor age, sex, ethnicity and CMV serostatus were compiled alongside the repertoire data. Along with the approximately 600-subject first cohort, a separate validation cohort of roughly 110 different subjects was used. An early release that covered more than 550 HLA-typed donors contained approximately 300 gigabases of sequencing data and 70 million to 100 million unique TCR sequences. An earlier analysis of some 500 of the donors used high-throughput TCR beta sequencing to judge whether each TCR beta V gene segment behaved as functional or pseudogenic.

Overall study results and their limits: Roughly uniform sequencing depth across donors was assumed in presence/absence analyses, although this assumption may not hold. A later analysis found that HLA-associated TCR beta chains were more clonally expanded and had lower generation probabilities than equally common non-associated chains. A total of roughly 160 TCR beta chains were listed by the study as associated with cytomegalovirus. At a false discovery rate of 0.05, a later analysis linked around 17,000 TCR beta sequences to specific HLA alleles. HLA typing was unavailable for some donors at each locus, so association tests used only the typed subset. Some IMGT-functional V segments, including TRBV6-2 and TRBV6-3, could not be told apart with the 87-base-pair reads, so those segments were excluded. In an earlier analysis of more than 500 of the donors, most TCR beta V segments appeared in productive rearrangements about 90% or about 30% of the time, broadly matching IMGT annotations. A later analysis reported that several top co-occurrence clusters appeared linked to parvovirus B19, influenza, CMV and Epstein-Barr virus. For the cohort, immune exposure information was limited to CMV serostatus. Assigning TCR associations to individual alleles was difficult when HLA alleles, especially DR and DQ, strongly co-occurred. Seventeen rarely observed V segments, including chromosome 9 orphons, were excluded from the earlier analysis of 550 to 700 of the donors because counts were too low. In a later analysis, the rate of TCR association differed among HLA loci, with DRB1 alleles having the most associated TCRs and HLA-C alleles having the fewest. A further reported finding was that TCR beta sequences accurately predicted the HLA-A and HLA-B alleles for most subjects in the first cohort. In this cohort, only TCR beta chains were sequenced, and detectable features were limited by the absence of alpha or paired-chain data. A cluster of highly shared sequence variants was judged likely to be a technical artifact of the sequencing pipeline. In vitro tests confirmed that a few of the cytomegalovirus-associated TCR beta chains recognize cytomegalovirus antigens. The authors suggested that the approach could potentially be extended to other disease states and immunological phenotypes. Linkage disequilibrium might explain the correlated functional status among segregating V segments, but an unknown experimental factor could not be excluded. Most TCR sequences were seen in very few donors, while some public TCRs were found in many individuals. V-gene and J-gene trimming of TCR beta chains was associated with a missense DCLRE1C variant in a later genetic analysis, and the association was replicated in an independent cohort. Cytomegalovirus status was reported to be diagnosed by the classifier with high specificity and sensitivity in both the original and validation cohorts. In a later analysis, most CMV-associated TCR beta chains were found to appear HLA-restricted, with HLA associations seemingly driven largely by CMV exposure. A later genetic analysis reported fewer N-insertions in productive TCRs among donors in an Asian-associated ancestry cluster than the approximately 670-donor mean.

Library creation used the immunoSEQ multiplex PCR assay. A mixture of 60 forward primers for TCR Vbeta segments and 13 reverse primers for TCR Jbeta segments was used in the multiplex PCR. Amplification of the CDR3 region of rearranged TCR beta genes was performed with a multiplex PCR assay on genomic DNA. Amplified TCR beta libraries were sequenced as 87-base-pair reads on the Illumina HiSeq System. On the study's bioinformatics: In a later analysis, some 80 million unique TCR beta chains were counted across the approximately 640 repertoires, and approximately 9.9 million of these chains were shared by at least two donors. Raw reads were error-corrected and collapsed into unique sequences by a nearest-neighbor algorithm in which closely related sequences were merged to remove PCR and sequencing errors. V, D and J gene segments were assigned by aligning CDR3 sequences to IMGT reference sequences. For a sequence to be retained, at least a six-nucleotide match to both a V gene segment and a J gene segment was required. Rearrangements were called productive when the CDR3 lacked stop codons and stayed in frame with V and J; all others were non-productive. CDR3 was defined by IMGT convention, running from the second conserved V-encoded cysteine to the conserved J-encoded phenylalanine. The earlier analysis of 550 to 650 of the donors excluded any sequence lacking an unambiguous match to a single V gene segment. In an earlier analysis of some 590 of the donors, a V segment was called functional when productive rearrangements were above 56.7%, and segregating when the standard deviation between donors exceeded 5%. A statistical classification framework was built to diagnose cytomegalovirus status from the catalog of TCR beta chain sequences. In a later analysis, TCR nucleotide sequences were compared against IMGT/GENE-DB human TR gene sequences so that V and J genes could be assigned. In a later analysis, CDR3 sequences and most-parsimonious VDJ recombination scenarios were assigned using the TCRdist pipeline. In a later analysis, each TCR beta chain was defined by its CDR3 amino acid sequence together with its V-gene family, and reads without a unique V-gene family were excluded. In a later analysis, fewer than 650 highly shared, low-generation-probability nucleotide sequences were removed to address suspected cross-contamination and a sequencing artifact. In a later analysis, a clonal expansion index for each public chain was calculated from normalized within-repertoire ranks of inferred template counts. Generation probabilities in a later analysis came from a VDJ recombination model fitted to out-of-frame rearrangements, and those results were checked against IGoR. In a later analysis, hypergeometric tests were used to score TCR-TCR, TCR-HLA and TCR-CMV co-occurrence, with a repertoire-size bias correction applied to TCR pairs. In a later analysis, false discovery rates were estimated by permuting HLA or CMV assignments 20 times. In a later analysis, co-occurring TCRs were grouped with DBSCAN, and TCRdist sequence similarity was added when clustering was performed within HLA-allele-positive subsets. For co-occurrence clustering, repertoires with fewer than 30,000 or more than 120,000 public chains were excluded, along with roughly 5 repertoires with anomalous nucleotide sharing. TCRdb retrieved this table from immuneACCESS and kept in-frame rearrangements only. Not all clones are present; in checked studies, unresolved V genes account for under half, and no reason is known for the remainder. V, J and clone size are taken as reported in that table, and D and trimming were inferred from the DNA itself. The sample has under 200,000 clones on record, over 70% of them singletons. The ten largest clones add up to approximately 5.1% of the sample.

A word on this clone: Its antigen is not yet known. No base quality values were provided; no much bigger clone lies one nucleotide off.

The CDR3 numbers 14 residues from cysteine through phenylalanine. Only the CDR3 DNA stays, 42 bases, in frame from base 1. The germline ends are 15 bases apart after V is trimmed by 0 bases and J by 9 bases. Sequences SGHDT (CDR1) and YYEEEE (CDR2) are obtained from the germline V gene. In total, fewer than 750 healthy bone marrow donors made up the cohort. All cohort members were sampled while nominally healthy, although unrecorded immune exposures were likely present. The donor tested CMV seronegative and was one of the 352 seronegative cohort members. A peripheral blood sample was collected from each donor, and TCR beta sequencing was performed on peripheral blood mononuclear cells. Genomic DNA extraction from the blood cell samples was performed with the Qiagen DNeasy Blood Extraction Kit.

The rearranged chain carries TRBV5-6 and TRBJ1-2; no D gene is confidently identified. The receptor's source is a man aged 40-49 years in good health and CMV-seronegative. The sample consisted of PBMCs. The CDR3 sequence is CASSLEDVGGRYTF. The DNA reads TGTGCCAGCAGCTTGGAAGATGTAGGTGGGCGCTACACCTTC. Where the CDR3 stops, the reference TRBV5-6 and TRBJ1-2 genes take over; the full variable domain is DAGVTQSPTHLIKTRGQQVTLRCSPKSGHDTVSWYQQALGQGPQFIFQYYEEEERQRGNFPDRFSGHQFPNYSSELNVNALLLGDSALYLCASSLEDVGGRYTFGSGTRLTVV.